This entry describes one TCR beta chain. Its specificity is not known. Produced via immunoSEQ multiplex PCR; TCRdb's table is partial and in-frame only. In the table there are about 110,000 clones, about 92% of which are singletons. The data originate from a study of T cell responses to AZD1222 COVID-19 vaccine. It was second doses at about 4 or about 12 weeks that were pooled. V was clipped by 5 bases and J by 3 bases; unmatched bases: 6. Germline CDR1 reads MDHEN; CDR2 reads SYDVKM. The CDR3 has 14 residues. Broader study findings: Seropositive AZD1222 recipients at baseline numbered only 6 or 7. Spike-specific TCR breadth and depth were elevated following two AZD1222 doses. Donors were mostly white British, more females; clonal diversity possibly underestimated.

Source: peripheral blood, taken 28 days after the second AZD1222 dose. V is TRBV28 and J is TRBJ1-1, with 7 bases lining up with TRBD1. The source of this sequence is an adult who received the AZD1222 COVID-19 vaccine. CDR3 residues: CASSLPQGYTEAFF. CDR3 bases: TGTGCCAGCAGTCTCCCACAGGGGTACACTGAAGCTTTCTTT. The whole variable domain, remainder taken from reference TRBV28 and TRBJ1-1, is DVKVTQSSRYLVKRTGEKVFLECVQDMDHENMFWYRQDPGLGLRLIYFSYDVKMKEKGDIPEGYSVSREKKERFSLILESASTNQTSMYLCASSLPQGYTEAFFGQGTRLTVV.